The 14 T cell receptor beta chains given below trace back to one sample, sequenced in a study of naive and memory T cell subsets. Their antigens are not known. Two oligonucleotides, mixed equimolar, formed the beta constant-region primer covering TRBC1 and TRBC2. Four rounds of PCR amplified the ligated cDNA using nested alpha and beta constant-region primers plus SP2. TCRdb passed the UMI-ligation and nested PCR reads through MiXCR, listing each CDR3 protein once. The repertoire includes 98,000 or so distinct CDR3 sequences, 11% of them detected once, and 0.13% sits in the top ten. The study, taken as a whole, reports: Especially in CD8 cells, naive repertoires contained a few larger clonotypes, possibly CD45RA-re-expressing memory cells.

The sequenced sample consisted of naive CD4+ T cells from blood. The receptors derive from a human donor in good health.

This clonotype turned up a few times. This chain connects TRBV7-2 to TRBJ2-5; possibly TRBD2 for D (7 bases). Trimming took 3 bases from V and 5 from J, leaving 16 bases between them. Germline loops: CDR1 SGHTA, CDR2 FQGNSA. This CDR3 has 15 amino acids. Here the CDR3 reads CASSLLAGAVETQYF. The DNA of the CDR3 is TGTGCCAGCAGCTTGCTTGCGGGGGCGGTGGAGACCCAGTACTTC.

The chain links TRBV6-6 to TRBJ2-7; TRBD2 is a possible D gene (5 bases). CDR3 length: 17 residues. Deletions cut 0 bases from V and 6 bases from J, with 21 bases between. The germline V gene encodes CDR1 MNHNY and CDR2 SVGAGI (reference sequence). CDR3 in amino acids: CASSYSRARGSLGEQYF. CDR3 in DNA: TGTGCCAGCAGTTACTCGCGAGCTCGAGGGAGCCTCGGCGAGCAGTACTTC.

The J gene is TRBJ1-6, the V gene TRBV19, with TRBD1 matching 7 bases. The germline CDR1 and CDR2 sequences are LNHDA and SQIVND (reference sequence). Germline trimming cut 9 bases from V and 6 bases from J; bases unmatched to any gene: 8. CDR3 length equals 14 residues. The CDR3, as DNA: TGTGCCAGAGTCGACAGGGCTCTTAATTCACCCCTCCACTTT. Its protein product is CARVDRALNSPLHF.

The rearrangement links TRBV20-1 to TRBJ2-3, with 8 bases fitting TRBD1. Losses at the gene ends were 8 bases for V and 1 base for J; bases not matched to a gene: 5. The CDR3 consists of 13 residues. Germline assignment: CDR1 DFQATT and CDR2 SNEGSKA (reference sequence). In DNA, the CDR3 is TGCAGTTCCTCGGGACAGGGCACAGATACGCAGTATTTT. It is translated as CSSSGQGTDTQYF.

J is TRBJ1-1 and V is TRBV14, with D hard to call. The V gene's germline CDR1 is SGHDN and CDR2 FVKESK. Trimming cost V 2 bases and J 1 base, with 11 bases left between them. The CDR3 is 15 residues long. The CDR3 bases are TGTGCCAGCAGCCAATTAGGAACCCGGAACACTGAAGCTTTCTTT. Amino acids: CASSQLGTRNTEAFF. Combining the CDR3 with reference TRBV14 and TRBJ1-1 gives the whole variable domain EAGVTQFPSHSVIEKGQTVTLRCDPISGHDNLYWYRRVMGKEIKFLLHFVKESKQDESGMPNNRFLAERTGGTYSTLKVQPAELEDSGVYFCASSQLGTRNTEAFFGQGTRLTVV.

The chain is built from TRBV7-3 and TRBJ2-2; tentatively, D is TRBD1 or TRBD2 (6 bases each). This CDR3 comprises 16 residues. CDR1 is SGHTA, CDR2 FQGTGA, per germline. Trimming stripped 4 bases from V and 6 bases from J, with 18 bases between. CDR3 DNA: TGTGCCAGCAGCTATTTTTCCGGGGGCGCGGCCGGGGAGCTGTTTTTT. This translates into CASSYFSGGAAGELFF.

This clonotype was detected a few times. The chain employs TRBV7-9 and TRBJ1-4; D possibly corresponds to TRBD1 (5 bases). The CDR3 is 16 amino acids. CDR1 and CDR2 from the germline V gene are SEHNR and FQNEAQ (reference sequence). V gave up 3 bases and J gave up 4 bases, with 15 bases separating them. CDR3 region: CASSFASGVHNEKLFF. The CDR3 region has the DNA TGTGCCAGCAGCTTTGCATCGGGGGTCCATAATGAAAAACTGTTTTTT.

The sample holds a few counts of this clonotype. This rearrangement joins TRBV29-1 to TRBJ1-2, with D maybe TRBD1 (5 bases). This CDR3 comprises 15 residues. Germline V gives CDR1 SQVTM, CDR2 ANQGSEA. The ends were cut back, 8 bases at V and 6 bases at J, with 25 bases in the middle. In nucleotides, the CDR3 is TGCAGCACTTCGACAAGGGGTAACATAAGAGATGGCTACACCTTC. It yields the protein CSTSTRGNIRDGYTF.

This clonotype appeared many times. The chain couples TRBV29-1 to TRBJ2-7; 8 bases are shared with TRBD1. J gave up 3 bases and V 7 bases, and 8 bases lay outside the gene matches. Per germline, CDR1 SQVTM and CDR2 ANQGSEA. The CDR3 is 13 residues long. The CDR3 DNA reads TGCAGCGCAGCGGACAGGGCAAACTACGAGCAGTACTTC. This codes for CSAADRANYEQYF.

This clonotype turned up a few times. The chain carries TRBV5-1 and TRBJ2-1, with 8 bases that match TRBD1. J was trimmed by 4 bases and V by 4 bases; bases with no gene match: 7. Germline lookup yields CDR1 SGHRS and CDR2 YFSETQ. The CDR3 consists of 15 residues. CDR3: CASSPGQGNYNEQFF. DNA of the CDR3: TGCGCCAGCAGCCCCGGACAGGGAAATTACAATGAGCAGTTCTTC.

In this sample, this clonotype turned up a few times. This rearrangement joins TRBV28 to TRBJ1-2; D ambiguous. Germline lookup yields CDR1 MDHEN and CDR2 SYDVKM. This CDR3 spans 14 amino acids. The V and J ends lost 7 bases and 4 bases respectively, with 16 bases between them. This CDR3 reads CASTPGNRGYGYTF. DNA for the CDR3: TGTGCCAGCACCCCCGGTAACAGAGGCTATGGCTACACCTTC.

This clonotype was detected a few times. The chain couples TRBV14 to TRBJ2-7; D unclear. The CDR3 totals 18 residues. V lost 1 base and J lost 5, with 24 bases in between. From germline, CDR1 is SGHDN and CDR2 FVKESK. The CDR3 sequence: CASSQVVGPNMRNDEQYF. CDR3 in DNA: TGTGCCAGCAGCCAAGTGGTTGGGCCAAATATGAGAAACGACGAGCAGTACTTC.

This clonotype was observed many times. V is TRBV20-1 and J is TRBJ2-3, with D unresolved. The germline V and J ends were trimmed by 6 bases and 4 bases, with 8 bases remaining between them. From germline, CDR1 is DFQATT and CDR2 SNEGSKA (reference sequence). The CDR3 has 11 residues. DNA for the CDR3: TGCAGTGCCAGGCGAGCAGATACGCAGTATTTT. It translates to CSARRADTQYF.

DNA for the CDR3: TGTGCCAGCACCGGACAGGGTCAGTCCGAGCAGTACTTC. Encoded protein: CASTGQGQSEQYF. V and J are TRBV12-3 or TRBV12-4 and TRBJ2-7; 8 bases are shared with TRBD1. The CDR3 is 13 residues long. Losses at the gene ends were 7 bases for V and 6 bases for J; bases not matched to a gene: 8.